This T cell receptor (beta chain) originates from a study of early T cells in non-severe SARS-CoV-2 infection. Unique molecular identifiers were attached to individual cDNA molecules. Each CDR3 protein gets one entry after TCRdb re-called the 5' RACE reads with MiXCR. Of 43,000 or so distinct CDR3 sequences in the sample, roughly 4.2% are singletons; the top ten hold 3%. This clonotype came up many times. V lost 2 bases to trimming and J lost 0 bases, with 8 bases between them. This CDR3 spans 15 amino acids. Germline loops: CDR1 MRHNA, CDR2 SNTAGT. This receptor was taken from an adult who was a healthcare worker with PCR-confirmed SARS-CoV-2 infection or an uninfected control (not recorded which). Material for sequencing was whole blood. The J gene is TRBJ2-1, the V gene TRBV6-4; D not resolved. The CDR3 spells CASSDGPSSYNEQFF. In DNA, the CDR3 is TGTGCCAGCAGTGACGGGCCTAGCTCCTACAATGAGCAGTTCTTC.